A selection of T cell receptor beta chains follows, all from one sample in a study of blood T cell repertoires in COVID-19. Only in-frame clones appear in the TCRdb table, and some are missing; sequencing was by immunoSEQ multiplex PCR. Seen here are about 100,000 clones, about 90% observed once, and the top ten hold 4.5% to 6.5%. The sequenced material came from peripheral blood. These receptors were obtained from a human donor in a cohort sampled during active COVID-19. The CDR3 runs from the conserved cysteine through the conserved F or W. A D gene is named only where the DNA matches it firmly. Clone sizes are given selectively: once, few, many, or a class where the clone is expanded.

TRBJ1-2 | . | TRBD1 | TRBV28 | CASSFGDRGVYGYTF | TGTGCCAGCAGTTTTGGGGACAGGGGAGTCTATGGCTACACCTTC
TRBJ2-3 | . | TRBD2 | TRBV15 | CATSRDWLAGLHF | TGTGCCACCAGCAGAGATTGGCTAGCGGGCCTACACTTT
TRBJ1-6 | once | . | TRBV25-1 | CASSPLGHLGLHF | TGTGCCAGCAGTCCACTGGGACATTTGGGCCTCCACTTT
TRBJ2-3 | . | . | TRBV5-1 | CASSSLKEDTQYF | TGCGCCAGCAGCTCATTAAAGGAGGATACGCAGTATTTT
TRBJ2-7 | . | . | TRBV27 | CASSVLSGRHEQYF | TGTGCCAGCAGTGTGCTTTCGGGGAGGCACGAGCAGTACTTC
TRBJ2-1 | . | TRBD1 | TRBV6-5 | CASSYSGQGVGEQFF | TGTGCCAGCAGTTACTCCGGACAGGGGGTTGGTGAGCAGTTCTTC
TRBJ1-5 | . | . | TRBV7-9 | CASSLQGSNQPQHF | TGTGCCAGCAGCTTACAGGGGAGCAATCAGCCCCAGCATTTT
TRBJ2-1 | . | TRBD2 | TRBV14 | CASSQGLAGGYYNEQFF | TGTGCCAGCAGCCAAGGACTAGCGGGAGGGTACTACAATGAGCAGTTCTTC
TRBJ1-5 | . | . | TRBV30 | CAWSVEFSQPQHF | TGTGCCTGGAGTGTCGAGTTCTCTCAGCCCCAGCATTTT
TRBJ1-2 | . | . | TRBV10-2 | CATLQAFGGYTF | TGCGCCACCTTACAGGCATTCGGGGGCTACACCTTC
TRBJ2-7 | . | TRBD1 | TRBV11-3 | CASSLGRGTGQPYEQYF | TGTGCCAGCAGCTTAGGGCGTGGGACAGGGCAACCGTACGAGCAGTACTTC
TRBJ2-2 | . | . | TRBV5-4 | CASSPASKAGELFF | TGTGCCAGCAGCCCCGCGTCCAAAGCAGGGGAGCTGTTTTTT
TRBJ2-7 | . | TRBD2 | TRBV6-6 | CASSRKTSVAYEQYF | TGTGCCAGCAGTAGGAAGACTAGCGTTGCCTACGAGCAGTACTTC
TRBJ1-5 | . | TRBD1 | TRBV5-8 | CASSLAGRGSLYGNQPQHF | TGTGCCAGCAGCTTGGCTGGCAGGGGGTCTCTCTATGGCAATCAGCCCCAGCATTTT
TRBJ2-7 | few | TRBD2 | TRBV7-9 | CASSLTGGGEQYF | TGTGCCAGCAGCTTAACGGGGGGAGGCGAGCAGTACTTC
TRBJ2-2 | . | . | TRBV3-1/TRBV3-2 | CASSQTRSTGELFF | TGTGCCAGCAGCCAAACTAGGTCCACCGGGGAGCTGTTTTTT
TRBJ2-5 | few | . | TRBV5-1 | CASSLSLGQRETQYF | TGCGCCAGCAGCTTGTCCTTGGGACAACGGGAGACCCAGTACTTC
TRBJ1-2 | . | . | TRBV24-1 | CATSDLRANYGYTF | TGTGCCACCAGTGATTTGCGGGCTAACTATGGCTACACCTTC
TRBJ2-5 | . | . | TRBV28 | CASREGGGTQYF | TGTGCCAGCAGGGAGGGTGGAGGGACCCAGTACTTC
TRBJ1-1 | few | . | TRBV2 | CASSPQGGNTEAFF | TGTGCCAGCAGCCCCCAAGGGGGGAACACTGAAGCTTTCTTT
TRBJ2-1 | . | TRBD2 | TRBV7-7 | CASSPIGRDYNEQFF | TGTGCTAGCAGCCCAATCGGGAGGGACTACAATGAGCAGTTCTTC
TRBJ1-1 | . | TRBD1 | TRBV18 | CASSQLTGGAGLTEAFF | TGTGCCAGCTCACAGCTAACAGGGGGCGCCGGTCTCACTGAAGCTTTCTTT
TRBJ2-3 | . | . | TRBV12-3/TRBV12-4 | CALRRSDTQYF | TGTGCCTTACGGAGATCAGATACGCAGTATTTT
TRBJ2-7 | . | TRBD2 | TRBV6-5 | CASTFGTETSGLPQF | TGTGCCAGCACTTTCGGGACCGAAACTAGCGGGCTCCCCCAGTTC
TRBJ2-7 | . | TRBD2 | TRBV5-1 | CASSPLAGAYEQYF | TGCGCCAGCAGCCCACTAGCGGGAGCGTACGAGCAGTACTTC
TRBJ1-1 | . | . | TRBV3-1/TRBV3-2 | CASSPSGEHPGAEAFF | TGTGCCAGCAGCCCCTCTGGGGAACACCCGGGGGCTGAAGCTTTCTTT
TRBJ1-2 | . | TRBD1 | TRBV5-1 | CASSLGDRGYGYTF | TGCGCCAGCAGCTTGGGGGACAGGGGCTATGGCTACACCTTC
TRBJ2-7 | . | TRBD2 | TRBV7-9 | CASSLSSGIVEQYF | TGTGCCAGCAGCTTGAGTAGCGGGATTGTCGAGCAGTACTTC
TRBJ2-5 | . | TRBD2 | TRBV7-2 | CASTVGGRGGETQYF | TGTGCCAGCACCGTCGGCGGGAGGGGAGGAGAGACCCAGTACTTC
TRBJ2-1 | . | . | TRBV7-2 | CASSSSTGLSEQFF | TGTGCCAGCAGCTCTTCAACAGGGTTATCTGAGCAGTTCTTC
TRBJ1-1 | . | . | TRBV2 | CASSEERSSIEAFF | TGTGCCAGCAGTGAAGAACGGAGCTCCATTGAAGCTTTCTTT